The 4 T cell receptor beta chains listed next were all sequenced from one sample in a study of control samples from healthy donors and cancer patients. Sequencing was performed with immunoSEQ multiplex PCR; in TCRdb, only in-frame clones are kept and a portion is missing. Among about 75,000 clones listed, 94% were seen once. The specimen sequenced was blood. These TCRs come from a woman in her forties in good health.

The rearrangement joins TRBV12-3 or TRBV12-4 to TRBJ2-1; D possibly corresponds to TRBD2 (6 bases). CDR3 size: 12 residues. The germline V and J ends were trimmed by 7 bases and 9 bases, with 13 bases remaining between them. Written as DNA, the CDR3 is TGTGCCAGCACCCCCGGAGGGGTTGAGCAGTTCTTC. It codes for CASTPGGVEQFF.

V is TRBV11-1 and J is TRBJ2-1, with D perhaps matching TRBD1 (6 bases). CDR1 is SGHAT and CDR2 is FQDESV in the germline V gene (reference sequence). Deletions cut 0 bases from V and 15 bases from J, with 15 bases between. This CDR3 region has 13 residues. CDR3 residues: CASSLAGARRGFF. The CDR3 bases are TGTGCCAGCAGCTTAGCGGGGGCCCGACGGGGGTTCTTC. Together with reference TRBV11-1 and TRBJ2-1, the CDR3 gives the full variable domain: EAEVAQSPRYKITEKSQAVAFWCDPISGHATLYWYRQILGQGPELLVQFQDESVVDDSQLPKDRFSAERLKGVDSTLKIQPAELGDSAMYLCASSLAGARRGFFGPGTRLTVL.

The J gene is TRBJ2-1, the V gene TRBV12-3 or TRBV12-4; D could derive from TRBD1 or TRBD2 (6 bases each). The CDR3 consists of 13 residues. With 7 bases removed from V and 13 bases from J, the gap between germline ends came to 20 bases. Written as DNA, the CDR3 is TGTGCCAGCAATAACAACGGGGGCGGTTTCCAGTTCTTC. This translates into CASNNNGGGFQFF.

The rearrangement uses TRBV28 and TRBJ2-1, with TRBD2 as a possible D gene (6 bases). V dropped 5 bases and J dropped 2 bases, with 13 bases sitting between them. The germline gives CDR1 MDHEN, CDR2 SYDVKM. The CDR3 is made up of 15 amino acids. The CDR3 region is CASSDPGLAYNEQFF. As DNA, the CDR3 is TGTGCCAGCAGTGATCCGGGACTCGCCTACAATGAGCAGTTCTTC.